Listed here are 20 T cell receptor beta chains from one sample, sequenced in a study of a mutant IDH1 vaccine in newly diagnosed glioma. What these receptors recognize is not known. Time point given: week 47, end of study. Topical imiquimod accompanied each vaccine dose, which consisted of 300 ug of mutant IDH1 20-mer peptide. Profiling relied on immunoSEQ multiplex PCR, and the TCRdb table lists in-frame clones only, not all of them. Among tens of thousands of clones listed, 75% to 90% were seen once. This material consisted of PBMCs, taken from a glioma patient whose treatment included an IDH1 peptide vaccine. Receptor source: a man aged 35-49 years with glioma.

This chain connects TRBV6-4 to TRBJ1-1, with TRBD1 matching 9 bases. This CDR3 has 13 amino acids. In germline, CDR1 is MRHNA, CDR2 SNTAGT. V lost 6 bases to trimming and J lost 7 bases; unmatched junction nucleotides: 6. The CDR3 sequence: CASSPDRGGEAFF. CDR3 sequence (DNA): TGTGCCAGCAGCCCGGACAGGGGTGGTGAAGCTTTCTTT.

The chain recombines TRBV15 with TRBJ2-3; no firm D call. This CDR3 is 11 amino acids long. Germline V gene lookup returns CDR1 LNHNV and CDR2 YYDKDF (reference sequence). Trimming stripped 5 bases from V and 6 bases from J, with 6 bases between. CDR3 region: CATSEGDTQYF. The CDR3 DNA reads TGTGCCACCAGCGAAGGGGATACGCAGTATTTT.

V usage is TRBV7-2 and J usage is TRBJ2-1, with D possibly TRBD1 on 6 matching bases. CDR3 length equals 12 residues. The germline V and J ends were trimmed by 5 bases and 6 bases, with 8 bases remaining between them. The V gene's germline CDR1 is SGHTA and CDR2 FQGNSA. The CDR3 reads CASSRQVNEQFF. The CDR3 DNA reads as TGTGCCAGCAGCCGACAGGTCAATGAGCAGTTCTTC.

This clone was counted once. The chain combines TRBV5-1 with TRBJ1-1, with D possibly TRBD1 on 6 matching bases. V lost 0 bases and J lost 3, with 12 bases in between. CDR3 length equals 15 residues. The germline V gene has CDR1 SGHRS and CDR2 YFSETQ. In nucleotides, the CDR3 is TGCGCCAGCAGCTTGGGGCCAGGGGTCGACACTGAAGCTTTCTTT. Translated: CASSLGPGVDTEAFF.

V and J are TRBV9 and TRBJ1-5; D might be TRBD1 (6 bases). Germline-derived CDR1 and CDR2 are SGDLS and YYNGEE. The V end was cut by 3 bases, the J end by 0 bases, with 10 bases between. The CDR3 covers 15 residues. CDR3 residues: CASSEQGGSNQPQHF. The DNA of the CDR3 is TGTGCCAGCAGCGAACAGGGCGGTAGCAATCAGCCCCAGCATTTT.

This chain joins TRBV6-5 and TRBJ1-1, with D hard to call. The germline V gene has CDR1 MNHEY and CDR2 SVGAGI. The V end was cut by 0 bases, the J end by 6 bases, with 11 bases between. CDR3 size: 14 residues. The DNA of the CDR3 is TGTGCCAGCAGTTACTCGATCGTGACCCCTGAAGCTTTCTTT. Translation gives CASSYSIVTPEAFF.

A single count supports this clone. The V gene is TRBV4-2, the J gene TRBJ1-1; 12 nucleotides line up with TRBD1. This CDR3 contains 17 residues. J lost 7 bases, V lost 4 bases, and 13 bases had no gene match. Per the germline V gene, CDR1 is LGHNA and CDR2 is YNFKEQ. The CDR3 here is CASSPRSRDRGHGEAFF. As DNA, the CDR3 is TGTGCCAGCAGCCCGCGGTCCCGGGACAGGGGGCACGGTGAAGCTTTCTTT.

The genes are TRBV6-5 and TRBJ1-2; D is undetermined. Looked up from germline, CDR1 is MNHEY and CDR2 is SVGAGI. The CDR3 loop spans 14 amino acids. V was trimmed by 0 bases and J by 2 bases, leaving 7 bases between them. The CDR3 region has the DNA TGTGCCAGCAGTTACTCGAGACTGAACTATGGCTACACCTTC. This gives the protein CASSYSRLNYGYTF.

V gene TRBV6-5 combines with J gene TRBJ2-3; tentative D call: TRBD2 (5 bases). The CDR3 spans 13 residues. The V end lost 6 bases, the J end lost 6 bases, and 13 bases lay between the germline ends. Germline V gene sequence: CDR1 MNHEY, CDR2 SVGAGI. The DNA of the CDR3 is TGTGCCAGCAGGGTCGGGATTGGGGATACGCAGTATTTT. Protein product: CASRVGIGDTQYF.

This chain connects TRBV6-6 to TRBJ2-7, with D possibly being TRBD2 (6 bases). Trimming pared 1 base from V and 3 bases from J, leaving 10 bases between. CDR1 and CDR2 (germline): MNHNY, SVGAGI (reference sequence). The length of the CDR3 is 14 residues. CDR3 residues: CASSYYWGDYEQYF. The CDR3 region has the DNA TGTGCCAGCAGTTACTATTGGGGGGACTACGAGCAGTACTTC.

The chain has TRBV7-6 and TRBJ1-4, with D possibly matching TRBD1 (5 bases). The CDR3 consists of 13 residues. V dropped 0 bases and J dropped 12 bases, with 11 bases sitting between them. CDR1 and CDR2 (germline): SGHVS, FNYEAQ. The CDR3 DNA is TGTGCCAGCAGCTTAGCGGGTGGGGGAGAACTGTTTTTT. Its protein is CASSLAGGGELFF. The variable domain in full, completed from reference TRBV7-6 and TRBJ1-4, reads GAGVSQSPRYKVTKRGQDVALRCDPISGHVSLYWYRQALGQGPEFLTYFNYEAQQDKSGLPNDRFSAERPEGSISTLTIQRTEQRDSAMYRCASSLAGGGELFFGSGTQLSVL.

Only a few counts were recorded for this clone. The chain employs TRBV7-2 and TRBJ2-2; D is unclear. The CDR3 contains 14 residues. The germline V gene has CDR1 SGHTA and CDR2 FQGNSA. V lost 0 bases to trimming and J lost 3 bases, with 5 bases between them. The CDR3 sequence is CASSLAGYTGELFF. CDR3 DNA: TGTGCCAGCAGCTTAGCTGGGTACACCGGGGAGCTGTTTTTT.

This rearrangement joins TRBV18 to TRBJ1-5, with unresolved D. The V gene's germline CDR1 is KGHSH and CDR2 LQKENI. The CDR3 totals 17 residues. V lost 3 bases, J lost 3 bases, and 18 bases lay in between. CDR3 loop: CASSPMSGGAANQPQHF. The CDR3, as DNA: TGTGCCAGCTCACCCATGTCAGGAGGTGCCGCCAATCAGCCCCAGCATTTT.

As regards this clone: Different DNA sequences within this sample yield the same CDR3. In DNA form, the CDR3 reads TGTGCCAGCAGTTTCAGTGGTGGCTACACCTTC. Its translation is CASSFSGGYTF. The rearrangement joins TRBV28 to TRBJ1-2, with D unclear. Germline CDR1 MDHEN, CDR2 SYDVKM. The CDR3 runs to 11 residues. V gave up 3 bases and J gave up 7 bases, with 6 bases separating them.

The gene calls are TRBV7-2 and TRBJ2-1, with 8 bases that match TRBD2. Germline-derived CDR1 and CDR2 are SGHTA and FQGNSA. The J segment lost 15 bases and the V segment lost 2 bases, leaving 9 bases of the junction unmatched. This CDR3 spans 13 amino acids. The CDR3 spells CASSLWRAGVTFF. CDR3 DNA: TGTGCCAGCAGCTTATGGCGAGCGGGGGTTACGTTCTTC.

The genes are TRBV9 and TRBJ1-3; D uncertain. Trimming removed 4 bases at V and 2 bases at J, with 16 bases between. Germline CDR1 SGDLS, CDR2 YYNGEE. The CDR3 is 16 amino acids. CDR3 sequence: CASSPGSQVAGNTIYF. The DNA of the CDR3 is TGTGCCAGCAGCCCCGGGTCCCAAGTTGCTGGAAACACCATATATTTT.

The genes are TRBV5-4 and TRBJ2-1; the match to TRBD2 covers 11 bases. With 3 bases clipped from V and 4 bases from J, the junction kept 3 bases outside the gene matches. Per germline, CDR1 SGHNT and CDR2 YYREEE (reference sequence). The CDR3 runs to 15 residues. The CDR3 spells CASSSGTSGYNEQFF. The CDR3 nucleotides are TGTGCCAGCAGCTCCGGGACTAGCGGTTACAATGAGCAGTTCTTC.

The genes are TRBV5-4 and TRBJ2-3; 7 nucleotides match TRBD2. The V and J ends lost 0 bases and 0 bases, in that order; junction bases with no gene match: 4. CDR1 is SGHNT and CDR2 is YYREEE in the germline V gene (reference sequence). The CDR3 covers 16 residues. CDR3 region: CASSLDGRGSTDTQYF. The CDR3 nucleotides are TGTGCCAGCAGCTTGGATGGGCGGGGGAGCACAGATACGCAGTATTTT.

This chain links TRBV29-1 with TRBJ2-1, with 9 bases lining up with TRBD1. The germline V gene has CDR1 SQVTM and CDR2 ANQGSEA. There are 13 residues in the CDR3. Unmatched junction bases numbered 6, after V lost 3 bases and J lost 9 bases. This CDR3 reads CSVDGTGIGEQFF. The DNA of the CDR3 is TGCAGCGTTGATGGGACAGGGATCGGTGAGCAGTTCTTC.

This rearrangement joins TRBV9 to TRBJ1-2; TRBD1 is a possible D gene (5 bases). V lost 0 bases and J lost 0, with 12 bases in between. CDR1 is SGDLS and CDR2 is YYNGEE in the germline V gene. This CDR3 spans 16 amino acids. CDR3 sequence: CASSVAPDRANYGYTF. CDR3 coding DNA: TGTGCCAGCAGCGTAGCCCCAGACAGAGCTAACTATGGCTACACCTTC.